The clone carrying this TCR beta chain came up many times. Its antigen is not known. This entry belongs to a study of read filtering for tumor transcriptome and immune sequencing. About the research overall: By R-ISS, stages I, II and III held roughly 8, 15 and 7 patients. Study-wide results and limits: Single-read clonotypes: 80% to 90% of IR-seq clonotypes (roughly 3.5% of reads), 74.6% of RNA-seq clonotypes (nearly 45% of reads).

Sampling of bone marrow took place during active disease in every patient. From about 400 ng of RNA, a library with molecular barcoded alpha/delta and beta/gamma adaptors was made. TCRdb called the reads again in MiXCR, with one record for every CDR3 protein. The table lists some 43,000 distinct CDR3 sequences, over 10% of them singletons. V was shortened by 1 base and J by 5 bases, with 8 bases between the two germline ends. Germline V gives CDR1 SEHNR, CDR2 FQNEAQ (reference sequence). The length of the CDR3 is 13 residues. The sequencing sample was made of a population of CD138-negative cells sorted from bone marrow. This receptor was taken from a donor at least 40 years old with multiple myeloma. V usage is TRBV7-9 and J usage is TRBJ2-5; no clear D gene. CDR3: CASSLEGWETQYF. CDR3 coding DNA: TGTGCCAGCAGCTTAGAGGGATGGGAGACCCAGTACTTC.